This T cell receptor (beta chain) was captured by sequencing in a study of cytomegalovirus exposure and HLA in healthy donors. PCR was performed using 60 Vbeta and 13 Jbeta primers. The assay was immunoSEQ multiplex PCR, and TCRdb's table has in-frame clones only and misses some. The data show under 200,000 clones, 80% seen once. CDR1 LGHNA and CDR2 YSLEER come from the germline V gene. Trimming pared 0 bases from V and 5 bases from J, leaving 13 bases between. This CDR3 comprises 15 residues. Study results and caveats: Available immune exposure information covered CMV serostatus only. Most observed TCR sequences were rare, whereas some public TCRs were detected in many donors.

This clone has more than one count but fewer than ten. Its antigen is currently unknown. This clonotype was sampled from a woman aged 45 to 65 in good health and CMV-seropositive. The chain employs TRBV4-3 and TRBJ2-5, with D possibly being TRBD2 (5 bases). Sample: PBMCs. CDR3 region: CASSQDQSERETQYF. The CDR3, as DNA: TGCGCCAGCAGCCAAGATCAAAGCGAGCGGGAGACCCAGTACTTC.